In this sample, the clone carrying this T cell receptor beta chain turned up a few times. A read error may produce the germline difference seen at one junction end. Participants reported their clinical history, and cohort assignment relied on those reports. The CDR3 length is 16 residues. Germline CDR1 reads SSHAT; CDR2 reads FNYEAQ (reference sequence). As handled by the study authors: Reference gene primer amplification gave nucleated cell count estimates. TCRdb's table, derived via immunoSEQ multiplex PCR, lists solely in-frame clones and lacks some. V, J and clone size were drawn from that table, and D and trimming were deduced from the DNA. Among 250,000 or so clones listed, over 80% were seen once. These data are taken from a study of blood T cell repertoires in COVID-19. Study in general: Samples of COVID-19 (acute and convalescent) were obtained from the United States, Italy and Spain. Sources were T cells, B-cell-depleted T cells, or PBMCs; the material itself was cDNA or gDNA.

Input material: PBMCs or T cells enriched from blood (not recorded which). The chain links TRBV7-7 to TRBJ2-2; 7 bases line up with TRBD1. This receptor was taken from a woman aged 25-40 years with acute COVID-19. The CDR3 region has the DNA TGTGCTAGCAGCTTAGACGACAGGGCCGTCACCGGGGAGCTGTTTTTT. It encodes CASSLDDRAVTGELFF.